Listed below are T cell receptor beta chains from one sample, sequenced in a study of T cells after yellow fever vaccination. TCRdb passed the 5' RACE reads through MiXCR, listing each CDR3 protein once. The table lists 150,000 to 200,000 distinct CDR3 sequences, about 6% of them singletons. This specimen consisted of CD4+ T cells sorted from PBMCs, obtained on the day of the first yellow fever vaccination. The receptors stem from a man aged 18 to 29 who received the YFV17D yellow fever vaccine. Both conserved end residues are part of each CDR3. D genes are given only for firm matches. Part of the rows lack a size; the others show once, few, many or a class for expanded clones.

v_call	j_call	clone_size	d_call	cdr3_nt	cdr3_aa
TRBV5-4	TRBJ1-3	.	.	TGTGCCAGCAGCTTTTTCCCTGCAGGAGGAAACACCATATATTTT	CASSFFPAGGNTIYF
TRBV7-3	TRBJ2-3	many	.	TGTGCCAGCAGCCCGCTTACGGGAGTCTCGAGCACAGATACGCAGTATTTT	CASSPLTGVSSTDTQYF
TRBV7-3	TRBJ2-5	.	.	TGTGCCAGCAGCTTAAGCGCAGGGCACCAAGAGACCCAGTACTTC	CASSLSAGHQETQYF
TRBV7-9	TRBJ1-1	many	TRBD1	TGTGCCAGCAGCATGGACAGGGGGCTCTCTGAAGCTTTCTTT	CASSMDRGLSEAFF
TRBV30	TRBJ1-5	.	.	TGTGCCTGGGGGCTCATGGGAGATCAGCCCCAGCATTTT	CAWGLMGDQPQHF
TRBV6-1	TRBJ1-4	few	.	TGTGCCAGCAGCTCTTATGGAAATAATGAAAAACTGTTTTTT	CASSSYGNNEKLFF
TRBV7-8	TRBJ1-4	.	TRBD1	TGTGCCAGCAGCTTAGAGGGGGGGACAGGCAATGAAAAACTGTTTTTT	CASSLEGGTGNEKLFF
TRBV7-9	TRBJ2-5	.	.	TGTGCCAGCAGCTTAAGGGTGGCAGTCCAAGAGACCCAGTACTTC	CASSLRVAVQETQYF
TRBV20-1	TRBJ2-2	.	TRBD2	TGCAGTATACCCCGGGGGGTAGGCGGGGAGCTGTTTTTT	CSIPRGVGGELFF
TRBV3-1	TRBJ1-2	.	.	TGTGCCAGCAGCCAAGAATCTGGCTATGGCTACACCTTC	CASSQESGYGYTF
TRBV6-2/TRBV6-3	TRBJ1-1	many	.	TGTGCCAGCAGTTTCAATGGTTTAGGGAACACTGAAGCTTTCTTT	CASSFNGLGNTEAFF
TRBV20-1	TRBJ2-3	.	TRBD2	TGCAGTGTCCAGCGGGGGGGCAGCACAGATACGCAGTATTTT	CSVQRGGSTDTQYF
TRBV20-1	TRBJ2-5	many	.	TGCAGTGCCGTTAGCGTTTCCCCCGCAGAGACCCAGTACTTC	CSAVSVSPAETQYF
TRBV7-2	TRBJ2-3	.	.	TGTGCCAGCAGCTTAGGACTCCCCCGGGTAGCTACGCAGTATTTT	CASSLGLPRVATQYF
TRBV13	TRBJ2-1	.	.	TGTGCCAGCAGCCTTTTCGAAGACAATGAGCAGTTCTTC	CASSLFEDNEQFF
TRBV6-4	TRBJ1-2	.	.	TGTGCCAGCAGGACCACAGGGATCTATGGCTACACCTTC	CASRTTGIYGYTF
TRBV18	TRBJ2-7	many	TRBD1	TGTGCCAGCTCTCCACCCGGGACAGGGTTCACGTTGGCCTACGAGCAGTACTTC	CASSPPGTGFTLAYEQYF
TRBV6-5	TRBJ2-5	many	TRBD2	TGTGCCAGCAAAGGACTAGCGGGGGGTGGGACCCAGTACTTC	CASKGLAGGGTQYF
TRBV12-3/TRBV12-4	TRBJ1-2	.	.	TGTGCCAGCAGTTTAAGTCAGGCATATGGCTACACCTTC	CASSLSQAYGYTF
TRBV20-1	TRBJ2-3	few	.	TGCAGTGCTAGAGTAGTCGATACGCAGTATTTT	CSARVVDTQYF
TRBV20-1	TRBJ2-7	few	.	TGCAGTGCCCCGGCGGGAACCTACGAGCAGTACTTC	CSAPAGTYEQYF
TRBV5-5	TRBJ1-4	many	TRBD1	TGTGCCAGCAGCTGGGACAGGGGGCGTACTAATGAAAAACTGTTTTTT	CASSWDRGRTNEKLFF
TRBV15	TRBJ2-2	few	.	TGTGCCACCAGCAGAGATCTCAACAGGGCCGGGGAGCTGTTTTTT	CATSRDLNRAGELFF
TRBV2	TRBJ2-7	.	.	TGTGCCAGCATACCTAATTGGGGGCGGGGGTACGAGCAGTACTTC	CASIPNWGRGYEQYF
TRBV19	TRBJ1-4	few	.	TGTGCCAGTAGTATAATGGGATTTGCAACTAATGAAAAACTGTTTTTT	CASSIMGFATNEKLFF
TRBV7-9	TRBJ1-1	many	.	TGTGCCAGCAGCTTAAACGCCGGGGAAACTGAAGCTTTCTTT	CASSLNAGETEAFF
TRBV6-4	TRBJ2-1	few	TRBD1	TGTGCCAGCAGTGGACAGGGGGCGGGTGAGCAGTTCTTC	CASSGQGAGEQFF
TRBV5-5	TRBJ2-1	.	TRBD2	TGTGCCAGCAGCTCGACTAGCGGGGGAGGTGAGCAGTTCTTC	CASSSTSGGGEQFF
TRBV4-3	TRBJ2-3	many	.	TGCGCCAGCAGCCAGTCGGCCCAGTGGGCGGCTAGCACAGATACGCAGTATTTT	CASSQSAQWAASTDTQYF
TRBV5-6	TRBJ1-1	few	.	TGTGCCAGCAGCTTGGGCGGCATGAACACTGAAGCTTTCTTT	CASSLGGMNTEAFF
TRBV2	TRBJ1-5	many	.	TGTGCCAGCAGTGAAGAGGGGCCCCAGCATTTT	CASSEEGPQHF
TRBV29-1	TRBJ1-1	many	.	TGCAGCGTTAAGACAGTAGTGAACACTGAAGCTTTCTTT	CSVKTVVNTEAFF
TRBV10-3	TRBJ2-2	many	TRBD2	TGTGCCCTGCGAAGCGGGGGGAACACCGGGGAGCTGTTTTTT	CALRSGGNTGELFF
TRBV4-3	TRBJ2-1	many	TRBD2	TGCGCCAGCAGCCAATTGACTAGCGGGAAATACAATGAGCAGTTCTTC	CASSQLTSGKYNEQFF
TRBV2	TRBJ2-5	many	.	TGTGCCAGCAGTGAAGCGTTGTTTTTGACCCAGTACTTC	CASSEALFLTQYF
TRBV5-1	TRBJ2-2	few	.	TGCGCCAGCAGCTTTGGCGTGTGGTCCGGGGAGCTGTTTTTT	CASSFGVWSGELFF
TRBV5-4	TRBJ2-5	many	.	TGTGCCAGCAGCTTGGCAGGGGCGACGGAGACCCAGTACTTC	CASSLAGATETQYF
TRBV6-6	TRBJ2-7	.	.	TGTGCCAGCAGTCTACCCCCCTCTAACACGCAGTACTTC	CASSLPPSNTQYF
TRBV6-5	TRBJ1-5	many	TRBD1	TGTGCCACCCGGGACAGGGTTTGGGACCCCAATCAGCCCCAGCATTTT	CATRDRVWDPNQPQHF
TRBV5-1	TRBJ1-1	few	TRBD1	TGCGCCAGCACCGAACAGGGGCCGGACAACACTGAAGCTTTCTTT	CASTEQGPDNTEAFF